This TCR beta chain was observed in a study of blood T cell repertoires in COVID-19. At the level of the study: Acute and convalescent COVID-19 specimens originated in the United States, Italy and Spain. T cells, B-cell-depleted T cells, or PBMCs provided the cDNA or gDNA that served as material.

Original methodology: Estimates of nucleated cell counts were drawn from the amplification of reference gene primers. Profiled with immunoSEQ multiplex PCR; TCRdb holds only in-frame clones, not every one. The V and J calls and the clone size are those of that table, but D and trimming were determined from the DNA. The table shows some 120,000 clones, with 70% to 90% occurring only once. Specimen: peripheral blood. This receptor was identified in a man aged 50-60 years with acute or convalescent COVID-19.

The CDR3 DNA is TGTGCCAGCAGTCCGGAATCGGACAGGGCTGGAAACACCATATATTTT. Its translation: CASSPESDRAGNTIYF. The rearrangement uses TRBV27 and TRBJ1-3, with TRBD1 matching over 8 bases. Per germline, CDR1 MNHEY and CDR2 SMNVEV (reference sequence). The CDR3 sequence is 16 residues long. The trim removed 5 bases at V and 2 bases at J, leaving 8 bases unmatched.